These 27 T cell receptor beta chains were sequenced from one sample in a study of CD8+ T cells in alopecia areata. Combined cutaneous lymph node cells underwent sorting by CD4, CD8alpha, NKG2D, NKG2ACE and additional markers. Sequencing used cDNA as its template, made by extracting RNA and reverse transcribing it. Sequenced by immunoSEQ multiplex PCR; TCRdb stores in-frame clones only, minus some. The sample has 9,800 or so clones, none seen only once. Sequenced sample: CD8+ T cells sorted from a lymph node. The source is a C3H/HeJ mouse with alopecia areata. MHC haplotype: H2-k.

In this sample, this clone turned up many times. Gene names are mouse gene names. The CDR3 goes on 4 residues after the read ends, and that part is filled in from the germline J gene. The V call is TRBV5, the J call TRBJ2-7; unclear D gene. V lost 2 bases to trimming and J lost 0 bases, with 5 bases between them. The CDR3 sequence is 13 residues long. CDR1 is LGHNA and CDR2 is YNLKQL in the germline V gene (reference sequence). Partial CDR3 DNA: TGTGCCAGCAGCCAACCCAGCTCCTAT. Translation gives CASSQPSSY. The CDR3, in full, reads CASSQPSSYEQYF.

This clone was found many times. These gene names are mouse names. The read finishes 4 residues shy of the CDR3 end, and the germline J gene is used to complete it. This rearrangement joins TRBV31 to TRBJ2-1; the D gene is possibly TRBD1 (5 bases). The CDR3 consists of 13 residues. The V end was cut by 3 bases, the J end by 2 bases, with 8 bases between. The germline V gene encodes CDR1 GKSSPN and CDR2 SITVG. The CDR3 bases that were read are TGTGCCTGGAGCAGGGTGGACTATGCT. As protein: CAWSRVDYA. The entire CDR3 sequence reads CAWSRVDYAEQFF.

This clone was observed at least ten times. The genes and germline here are from mouse. The sequence runs out 4 residues before the end of the CDR3; the remainder is reconstructed from the germline J gene. The rearrangement uses TRBV1 and TRBJ1-1; 11 nucleotides line up with TRBD1. The CDR3 runs 15 residues. Looked up from germline, CDR1 is NSQYPW and CDR2 is LRSPGD (reference sequence). J was trimmed by 1 base and V by 3 bases; bases with no gene match: 1. The CDR3: CTCSAGTGGNTEVFF. CDR3 DNA (partial): TGCACCTGCAGTGCCGGGACAGGGGGGAACACA.

The sample holds many counts of this clone. Germline and genes here are mouse. The CDR3 end lies 4 residues beyond the end of the read and is filled in from the germline J gene. The rearrangement links TRBV19 to TRBJ2-4, with 8 positions matching TRBD2. V gave up 2 bases and J gave up 0 bases; unmatched junction bases: 5. The germline V gene has CDR1 FNHDT and CDR2 SITEND (reference sequence). The CDR3 has 16 amino acids. The part of the CDR3 DNA that was read is TGTGCCAGCAGTATCCTGGGGGGCGTTAGTCAAAAC. This codes for CASSILGGVSQN. The whole CDR3 reads CASSILGGVSQNTLYF.

This clone was counted ten times or more. Mouse names are used for the genes. The sequence runs out 4 residues before the end of the CDR3; the remainder is reconstructed from the germline J gene. The chain recombines TRBV31 with TRBJ2-3; 7 nucleotides line up with TRBD1. The length of the CDR3 is 13 residues. Germline assignment: CDR1 GKSSPN and CDR2 SITVG. After removal of 8 bases from V and 1 base from J, the junction contained 6 bases not matched to a gene. The CDR3 here is CAADREGAETLYF. CDR3 bases read: TGTGCCGCCGACAGGGAGGGTGCAGAA.

This clone came up many times. These gene names are mouse names. The sequence runs out 4 residues before the end of the CDR3; the remainder is reconstructed from the germline J gene. The chain employs TRBV13-2 and TRBJ2-7; 11 positions agree with TRBD2. The CDR3 extends over 15 amino acids. Germline values: CDR1 NNHNN, CDR2 SYGAGS (reference sequence). The sequenced CDR3 bases are TGTGCCAGCGGTGATATGGGACTGGGGGTTTAT. Translating gives CASGDMGLGVY. The whole CDR3 protein is CASGDMGLGVYEQYF.

This clone was seen ten or more times. These gene names are mouse names. The sequence runs out 4 residues before the end of the CDR3; the remainder is reconstructed from the germline J gene. The chain recombines TRBV1 with TRBJ2-4; weak D call: TRBD2 (5 bases). Germline-derived CDR1 and CDR2 are NSQYPW and LRSPGD (reference sequence). This CDR3 contains 16 residues. The V end was cut by 3 bases, the J end by 0 bases, with 13 bases between. CDR3 DNA (partial): TGCACCTGCAGTGCCCTTTCAACTGGAAGTCAAAAC. Protein sequence: CTCSALSTGSQN. The CDR3 as a whole reads CTCSALSTGSQNTLYF.

This clone has ten or more counts. Genes and germline come from the mouse. The read falls 4 residues short of the CDR3 end, and the missing part is taken from the germline J gene. Within the sample, other DNA sequences also encode this same CDR3. The rearrangement joins TRBV13-3 to TRBJ2-5; D remains unclear. Trimming shortened V by 0 bases and J by 0 bases, and 11 bases separated the two germline ends. From germline, CDR1 is NNHDY and CDR2 SYVADS. This CDR3 comprises 16 residues. The covered CDR3 bases are TGTGCCAGCAGTGATGCAATGGGTCTTAACCAAGAC. It codes for CASSDAMGLNQD. The full CDR3 protein is CASSDAMGLNQDTQYF.

This clone was seen at least ten times. Mouse names are used for the genes. The read stops 4 residues short of the end of the CDR3; the missing end is completed from the germline J gene. This chain joins TRBV13-2 and TRBJ2-5; D might be TRBD1 (6 bases). Trimming took off 5 bases at V and 3 bases at J, with 13 bases between the two ends. The CDR3 extends over 14 amino acids. Germline assignment: CDR1 NNHNN and CDR2 SYGAGS (reference sequence). The CDR3 loop is CASGAGTKQDTQYF. Partial CDR3 DNA: TGTGCCAGCGGGGCCGGGACAAAACAAGAC.

On this clone: Gene names are the mouse ones. The CDR3 end lies 4 residues beyond the end of the read and is filled in from the germline J gene. This sequence joins TRBV13-2 and TRBJ2-7; 10 bases line up with TRBD2. Per the germline V gene, CDR1 is NNHNN and CDR2 is SYGAGS (reference sequence). The CDR3 length is 13 residues. Trimming took 5 bases from V and 3 from J; bases not matched to a gene: 2. Partial CDR3 DNA: TGTGCCAGCGGACACTGGGGGGGCTAT. Protein: CASGHWGGY. The entire CDR3 is CASGHWGGYEQYF.

By its share, this clone is medium-sized. These gene names are mouse names. The sequenced fragment ends 4 residues before the CDR3 boundary, so the rest is inferred from the germline J gene. The chain links TRBV13-1 to TRBJ2-7; D remains unclear. The CDR3 length is 11 residues. The V gene lost 2 bases and the J gene lost 3 bases, with 3 bases spanning the gap. CDR1 NSHNY and CDR2 SYGAGN come from the germline V gene. CDR3 in amino acids: CASSDIYEQYF. Partial CDR3 DNA: TGTGCCAGCAGTGACATCTAT.

This clone is medium-sized in the sample. Mouse gene names and germline throughout. Read data end 4 residues before the CDR3 end; the end is taken from the germline J gene. V gene TRBV1 combines with J gene TRBJ2-7; 9 bases match TRBD1. CDR1 NSQYPW and CDR2 LRSPGD come from the germline V gene (reference sequence). V lost 3 bases and J lost 0; bases outside the gene matches: 6. The CDR3 covers 16 residues. The CDR3: CTCSATGTGNSYEQYF. The part of the CDR3 DNA that was read is TGCACCTGCAGTGCGACCGGGACAGGGAACTCCTAT. Full variable domain (missing parts from reference TRBV1 and TRBJ2-7): VTLLEQNPRWRLVPRGQAVNLRCILKNSQYPWMSWYQQDLQKQLQWLFTLRSPGDKEVKSLPGADYLATRVTDTELRLQVANMSQGRTLYCTCSATGTGNSYEQYFGPGTRLTVL.

This clone was found many times. Germline and genes here are mouse. The CDR3 extends 4 residues past the end of the read, so its final part is completed from the germline J gene. The genes are TRBV31 and TRBJ2-5; 7 nucleotides match TRBD1. CDR1 is GKSSPN and CDR2 is SITVG in the germline V gene. The CDR3 is made up of 14 amino acids. Trimming at V came to 0 bases and at J to 1 base, leaving 1 base not matched to a gene. This CDR3 is CAWSLDRDQDTQYF. CDR3 DNA, as far as it was read: TGTGCCTGGAGTCTAGACAGGGACCAAGAC.

This clone has more than one count but fewer than ten. Gene and germline names: mouse. The missing CDR3 end, 4 residues past where the read stops, is filled in from the germline J gene. V usage is TRBV2 and J usage is TRBJ2-7; D remains ambiguous. The germline V and J ends were trimmed by 0 bases and 0 bases, with 6 bases remaining between them. CDR1 and CDR2 from the germline V gene are LGHNA and YSYQKL. The CDR3 sequence is 14 residues long. Incomplete CDR3 DNA: TGTGCCAGCAGCCAAGAAACAACCTCCTAT. This encodes CASSQETTSY. The full-length CDR3 reads as CASSQETTSYEQYF.

Worth noting for this clone: Genes and germline come from the mouse. The missing CDR3 end, 4 residues past where the read stops, is filled in from the germline J gene. This chain joins TRBV31 and TRBJ2-3; the D gene is possibly TRBD2 (6 bases). The V end was cut by 3 bases, the J end by 0 bases, with 13 bases between. The CDR3 contains 15 residues. Germline V lookup: CDR1 GKSSPN, CDR2 SITVG. The CDR3 bases that were read are TGTGCCTGGAGCGCTCTGGGGTCTAGTGCAGAA. Amino acid sequence: CAWSALGSSAE. In full, the CDR3 reads CAWSALGSSAETLYF.

Ten or more counts support this clone. Gene and germline names: mouse. The CDR3 end is not reached by the read, which stops 4 residues before it; the germline J gene fills it in. V and J are TRBV29 and TRBJ2-5, with D possibly TRBD1 on 5 matching bases. The CDR3 has 12 residues. Germline CDR1 and CDR2: MSHET and SYDVDS. The CDR3 spells CAEGRVRDTQYF. The covered CDR3 bases are TGTGCCGAGGGCAGGGTGAGAGAC.

This clone was recorded many times. The gene symbols are mouse symbols. The DNA ends 4 residues before the CDR3 does, and the rest of the CDR3 is filled in from the germline J gene. The V call is TRBV13-3, the J call TRBJ2-1; a weak D match, TRBD1 (5 bases). The germline V gene encodes CDR1 NNHDY and CDR2 SYVADS. The V gene lost 3 bases and the J gene lost 1 base, with 11 bases spanning the gap. The CDR3 has 15 residues. The CDR3 bases that were read are TGTGCCAGCAGTGTGTCTGACAGAAACTATGCT. It specifies CASSVSDRNYA. The full CDR3 sequence reads CASSVSDRNYAEQFF.

A note on this clone: Gene names refer to mouse genes. The read falls 4 residues short of the CDR3 end, and the missing part is taken from the germline J gene. The chain employs TRBV29 and TRBJ2-7; TRBD1 matches 8 bases. The CDR3 totals 15 residues. Germline V gene lookup returns CDR1 MSHET and CDR2 SYDVDS. The V segment lost 0 bases and the J segment 1 base; nucleotides outside the gene matches: 2. CDR3 region: CASSLSGTGSYEQYF. Partial CDR3 DNA: TGTGCTAGCAGTTTATCAGGGACAGGTTCCTAT.

This clone occurred many times. The genes and germline here are from mouse. The read ends 4 residues shy of where the CDR3 ends; the end is completed using the germline J gene. The chain carries TRBV13-2 and TRBJ2-4; 7 bases fit TRBD2. The CDR3 contains 15 residues. Looked up from germline, CDR1 is NNHNN and CDR2 is SYGAGS (reference sequence). The trim removed 0 bases at V and 2 bases at J, leaving 3 bases unmatched. The CDR3 DNA, read in part, is TGTGCCAGCGGTGATGCTTGGGGGGATCAAAAC. Protein product: CASGDAWGDQN. The whole CDR3 protein reads CASGDAWGDQNTLYF.

Regarding this clone: Genes and germline come from the mouse. The read terminates 4 residues ahead of where the CDR3 ends, so the germline J gene completes it. The chain employs TRBV4 and TRBJ2-7, with 10 bases lining up with TRBD2. Germline V gene data show CDR1 as LGHDT and CDR2 as YNNKQL (reference sequence). The CDR3 spans 13 residues. Incomplete CDR3 DNA: TGTGCCAGCAGCCAGGGACTGGGGTAT. Its protein is CASSQGLGY. The entire CDR3 reads CASSQGLGYEQYF.

This clone has at least ten counts. Mouse gene names apply. Read coverage stops 4 residues before the CDR3 terminus; the germline J gene supplies the remainder. This chain links TRBV17 with TRBJ2-5, with unresolved D. From germline, CDR1 is MNHDT and CDR2 YYDKIL. The CDR3 is 13 amino acids. V was shortened by 6 bases and J by 0 bases, with 7 bases between the two germline ends. The CDR3: CASSDTNQDTQYF. The CDR3 bases that were read are TGTGCTAGCAGCGACACTAACCAAGAC.

In this sample, this clone is medium-sized (0.01 to 0.1%). Each gene name is a mouse one. The read halts 4 residues ahead of the CDR3 end, with the missing end drawn from the germline J gene. This chain connects TRBV14 to TRBJ2-5; 7 bases are a match to TRBD1. CDR1 is SGHDT and CDR2 is FRDEAV in the germline V gene. Unmatched junction bases numbered 3, after V lost 1 base and J lost 1 base. The CDR3 covers 15 residues. The sequenced CDR3 bases are TGTGCCAGCAGTTTCGCGCAGGGGGACCAAGAC. Translation gives CASSFAQGDQD. The full CDR3 reads CASSFAQGDQDTQYF.

This clone was detected many times. Mouse gene names apply. The read halts 3 residues ahead of the CDR3 end, with the missing end drawn from the germline J gene. This rearrangement joins TRBV19 to TRBJ1-6; 7 nucleotides agree with TRBD1. TRBJ1-6 has ORF status, its function being uncertain. Germline V gene data show CDR1 as FNHDT and CDR2 as SITEND (reference sequence). V shed 2 bases, J shed 10 bases, and the junction held 3 bases outside the gene matches. The CDR3 is 13 residues long. Partial CDR3 DNA: TGTGCCAGCAGTATCCGACAGGGATCGCCC. Protein: CASSIRQGSP. The CDR3, in full, reads CASSIRQGSPLYF.

At least ten counts were recorded for this clone. Germline and genes: mouse. The missing CDR3 end, 4 residues past where the read stops, is filled in from the germline J gene. V and J are TRBV29 and TRBJ2-3; D might be TRBD1 (6 bases). CDR3 length: 15 amino acids. Per germline, CDR1 MSHET and CDR2 SYDVDS. Trimming removed 2 bases at V and 2 bases at J, with 11 bases between. The sequenced CDR3 bases are TGTGCTAGCAGTTTAACCGGGACACCTGCAGAA. Protein product: CASSLTGTPAE. The entire CDR3 protein is CASSLTGTPAETLYF. Supplemented by reference TRBV29 and TRBJ2-3, the full variable domain reads DMKVTQMPRYLIKRMGENVLLECGQDMSHETMYWYRQDPGLGLQLIYISYDVDSNSEGDIPKGYRVSRKKREHFSLILDSAKTNQTSVYFCASSLTGTPAETLYFGSGTRLTVL.

By proportion, this clone is medium-sized. Gene names refer to mouse genes. CDR3 region: CASSIPGQDYEQYF. The CDR3 bases that were read are TGTGCCAGCAGTATCCCGGGACAGGATTAT. The V and J genes are TRBV19 and TRBJ2-7; 8 nucleotides match TRBD1. The read terminates 4 residues ahead of where the CDR3 ends, so the germline J gene completes it. The CDR3 is 14 residues long. CDR1 and CDR2 (germline): FNHDT, SITEND (reference sequence).

This clone has ten or more counts. All gene names here are mouse names. The observed sequence ends 4 residues before the CDR3 terminus, with the missing tail filled in from the germline J gene. This sequence joins TRBV14 and TRBJ2-5; the D gene is possibly TRBD1 (6 bases). The germline CDR1 and CDR2 sequences are SGHDT and FRDEAV. The CDR3 length is 15 residues. V lost 5 bases and J 2 bases, leaving 15 bases between the germline ends. This chain's CDR3 is CASRITGRIQDTQYF. The CDR3 DNA, read in part, is TGTGCCAGCAGAATCACAGGGAGAATCCAAGAC. The full variable domain, with the rest looked up from reference TRBV14 and TRBJ2-5, is EAGVTQSPRYAVLQEGQAVSFWCDPISGHDTLYWYQQPRDQGPQLLVYFRDEAVIDNSQLPSDRFSAVRPKGTNSTLKIQSAKQGDTATYLCASRITGRIQDTQYFGPGTRLLVL.

This clone occurred many times. The gene names here belong to mouse. The DNA ends 4 residues before the CDR3 does, and the rest of the CDR3 is filled in from the germline J gene. This chain links TRBV13-1 with TRBJ2-7, with 7 positions matching TRBD2. CDR1 and CDR2 from the germline V gene are NSHNY and SYGAGN. The CDR3 covers 16 residues. J was trimmed by 0 bases and V by 0 bases; bases with no gene match: 6. The CDR3 spells CASSDAGGVSSYEQYF. Partial CDR3 DNA: TGTGCCAGCAGTGATGCGGGGGGGGTTAGCTCCTAT.